The clone carrying this TCR beta chain is medium-sized by share. Assay used: immunoSEQ multiplex PCR; TCRdb lists only in-frame clones, some missing. The sample has about 50,000 clones, 80% seen once. The sample is drawn from a study of T cell responses to AZD1222 COVID-19 vaccine. Trimming cost V 0 bases and J 3 bases, with 6 bases left between them. Germline loops: CDR1 SGDLS, CDR2 YYNGEE. CDR3 size: 14 residues. The chain is built from TRBV9 and TRBJ1-4; D not certain. This TCR was recovered from an adult who received the AZD1222 COVID-19 vaccine. The material sequenced was peripheral blood, taken 28 days after the second AZD1222 dose. The CDR3, as DNA: TGTGCCAGCAGCGTAGATGGAGCTAATGAAAAACTGTTTTTT. This encodes CASSVDGANEKLFF.